The 18 T cell receptor beta chains reported below all come from one sample, sequenced in a study of CXCR3-negative and CXCR3-positive naive CD8 T cells. The TRB libraries of cDNA were built by UMI-labeled 5' RACE. Reprocessing the 5' RACE reads, TCRdb reports a single entry for every CDR3 protein and omits DNA. The specimen's table records around 140,000 distinct CDR3 sequences. Sequencing input: naive CXCR3- CD8+ T cells from blood. Subset noted: CD45RO-CCR7+CD27+CD95- naive CD8+ T cells lacking CXCR3 (TNR3-). All receptors derive from a human donor in good health. Some clones in this sample may be carry-over from other donors' samples.

The chain carries TRBV9 and TRBJ1-1. The germline V gene has CDR1 SGDLS and CDR2 YYNGEE. The CDR3 length is 14 residues. Here the CDR3 reads CASSVGDRNTEAFF.

This chain uses TRBV29-1 with TRBJ2-7; TCRdb outputs TRBD1, but without DNA this stays unchecked. The germline V gene has CDR1 SQVTM and CDR2 ANQGSEA. The CDR3 loop spans 11 amino acids. CDR3 in amino acids: CSVGQGWEQYF.

The chain recombines TRBV15 with TRBJ1-1. Germline CDR1 LNHNV, CDR2 YYDKDF (reference sequence). There are 14 residues in the CDR3. This chain's CDR3 is CATSRGRLNTEAFF.

CDR3 in amino acids: CSVEGQLNTEAFF. J is TRBJ1-1 and V is TRBV29-1; TCRdb's D call, TRBD1, is unchecked because there is no DNA. The CDR3 has 13 residues. Per the germline V gene, CDR1 is SQVTM and CDR2 is ANQGSEA.

The J gene is TRBJ2-3, the V gene TRBV6-5; the D call from TCRdb, TRBD1, cannot be confirmed without DNA. This CDR3 region has 15 residues. The germline CDR1 and CDR2 sequences are MNHEY and SVGAGI. The CDR3 region is CASSSRETGLDTQYF.

This chain connects TRBV18 to TRBJ2-3. This CDR3 spans 17 amino acids. Germline lookup yields CDR1 KGHSH and CDR2 LQKENI. The CDR3 reads CASSPPLTAVSTDTQYF.

The chain has TRBV15 and TRBJ2-3; TCRdb's assignment of TRBD1 cannot be checked, as there is no DNA. This CDR3 is 15 amino acids long. CDR1 is LNHNV and CDR2 is YYDKDF in the germline V gene (reference sequence). The CDR3 loop reads CATSSDRGMTDTQYF.

This chain uses TRBV29-1 with TRBJ2-1; without DNA, the TCRdb call of TRBD2 cannot be checked. The CDR3 extends over 14 amino acids. Germline CDR1 is SQVTM and CDR2 is ANQGSEA. CDR3 loop: CSVILAGGYNEQFF.

The chain carries TRBV5-6 and TRBJ2-1. The CDR3 has 12 residues. The V gene's germline CDR1 is SGHDT and CDR2 YYEEEE. CDR3 loop: CASSHNLNEQFF.

CDR3: CASSAGLALTETQYF. The chain links TRBV9 to TRBJ2-5; no DNA is available, so the TRBD2 call from TCRdb remains unchecked. The CDR3 loop spans 15 amino acids. Germline-derived CDR1 and CDR2 are SGDLS and YYNGEE.

The chain recombines TRBV20-1 with TRBJ2-5. CDR1 and CDR2 (germline): DFQATT, SNEGSKA (reference sequence). The CDR3 is 13 residues long. The CDR3 sequence is CSARRGFGETQYF.

The chain employs TRBV27 and TRBJ2-5. The CDR3 runs to 15 residues. Germline V CDR1 and CDR2: MNHEY, SMNVEV (reference sequence). The CDR3 loop reads CASSLFASPQETQYF.

This chain links TRBV7-8 with TRBJ2-2; the D call of TRBD1 rests on TCRdb alone, since no DNA is present to check it. CDR1 and CDR2 (germline): SGHVS, FQNEAQ. The CDR3 loop spans 14 amino acids. This CDR3 is CASPDRGNTGELFF.

The chain carries TRBV29-1 and TRBJ2-1; TCRdb lists TRBD1, though no DNA is available to test this call. This CDR3 region has 14 residues. Germline values: CDR1 SQVTM, CDR2 ANQGSEA. This CDR3 is CSVFPGTSYNEQFF.

This sequence joins TRBV15 and TRBJ2-1; no DNA is available, so the TRBD2 call from TCRdb remains unchecked. Germline-derived CDR1 and CDR2 are LNHNV and YYDKDF (reference sequence). The CDR3 covers 16 residues. CDR3 amino acids: CATSRDPLGPDNEQFF.

The chain joins TRBV11-2 to TRBJ2-7; lacking DNA, the TRBD2 call made by TCRdb goes unchecked. CDR3 length: 15 amino acids. Germline CDR1 SGHAT, CDR2 FQNNGV. The CDR3 sequence is CASSYWTSGSGEQYF. The full variable domain, completed using reference TRBV11-2 and TRBJ2-7, is EAGVAQSPRYKIIEKRQSVAFWCNPISGHATLYWYQQILGQGPKLLIQFQNNGVVDDSQLPKDRFSAERLKGVDSTLKIQPAKLEDSAVYLCASSYWTSGSGEQYFGPGTRLTVT.

V usage is TRBV29-1 and J usage is TRBJ2-1; lacking DNA, the TRBD2 call made by TCRdb goes unchecked. CDR1 and CDR2 from the germline V gene are SQVTM and ANQGSEA. This CDR3 region has 16 residues. CDR3 in amino acids: CSVEGSSGEHYNEQFF.

This rearrangement joins TRBV28 to TRBJ2-2. This CDR3 spans 15 amino acids. Germline V gene data show CDR1 as MDHEN and CDR2 as SYDVKM. CDR3 amino acids: CASSWLAENTGELFF.